The subject of this entry is one TCR beta chain. No antigen is known for it. The sample belongs to a study of CD8+CD57+ T cells in acquired aplastic anemia. Turning to the study itself: Sorted CD4+ and CD8+ cell DNA averaged approximately 3.2 ug. Findings of the study overall: There were 25 to 30 CD8+ CDR3 sequences that occurred in both patients and controls.

For sequencing, patients were chosen who had shown expansion of CD8+CD57+ cells by flow cytometry. The patients all had a severe acquired aplastic anemia diagnosis. The CDR3 length is 14 residues. J was trimmed by 5 bases and V by 5 bases; bases with no gene match: 9. The germline V gene encodes CDR1 LNHDA and CDR2 SQIVND (reference sequence). CDR3 and TCR beta VDJ profiling relied on a genomic DNA template. TCRdb passed the reads through MiXCR, listing each CDR3 protein once. The table lists fewer than 200,000 distinct CDR3 sequences, less than 50% of them singletons. The sequence derives from a human donor with aplastic anemia. The chain joins TRBV19 to TRBJ2-7, with 7 bases that match TRBD1. Sequenced: sorted CD4+, CD8+, or CD8+CD57+ T cells (not recorded which) from PBMCs. CDR3 in amino acids: CASSDYPGGHEQYF. The CDR3 nucleotides read TGTGCCAGTAGTGACTACCCAGGGGGTCACGAGCAGTACTTC.